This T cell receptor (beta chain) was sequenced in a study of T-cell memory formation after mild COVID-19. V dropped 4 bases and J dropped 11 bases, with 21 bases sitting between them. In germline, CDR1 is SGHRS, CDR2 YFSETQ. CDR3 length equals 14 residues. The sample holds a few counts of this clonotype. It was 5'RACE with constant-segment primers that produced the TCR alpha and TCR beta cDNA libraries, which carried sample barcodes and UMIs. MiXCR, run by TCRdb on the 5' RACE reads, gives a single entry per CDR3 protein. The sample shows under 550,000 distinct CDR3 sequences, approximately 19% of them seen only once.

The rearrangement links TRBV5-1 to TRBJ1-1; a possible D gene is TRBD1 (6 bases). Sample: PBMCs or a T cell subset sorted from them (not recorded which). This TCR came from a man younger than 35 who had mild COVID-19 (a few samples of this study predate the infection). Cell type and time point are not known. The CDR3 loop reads CASSTDPGGARAFF. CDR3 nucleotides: TGCGCCAGCAGCACGGATCCTGGGGGGGCCCGGGCTTTCTTT.